This is a list of T cell receptor beta chains from one sample in a study of shared clonotypes between healthy human individuals. Libraries were prepared by immunoSEQ multiplex PCR; TCRdb keeps only in-frame clonotypes and omits some of them. The top ten hold 0.14% of the sample, which has roughly 2.6 million clones, more than 80% seen once. The sample consisted of naive CD4+ T cells sorted from blood. The receptors come from a man between 18 and 35 years old in good health. The CDR3 runs from the conserved cysteine through the conserved F or W. A D gene is named only where the DNA matches it firmly. Where a row states a size, it is once, few, many or the class of an expanded clone; other rows omit it.

size: NA
D: TRBD1
V: TRBV19
J: TRBJ1-1
DNA: TGTGCCAGCGGGGACAGCGCCCGAGTGAACACTGAAGCTTTCTTT
CDR3: CASGDSARVNTEAFF

size: NA
D: NA
V: TRBV7-9
J: TRBJ2-5
DNA: TGTGCCAGCAGCTTAGATATAGGGAGGGAGACCCAGTACTTC
CDR3: CASSLDIGRETQYF

size: NA
D: NA
V: TRBV5-1
J: TRBJ1-3
DNA: TGCGCCAGCAGCTCCGGTCTGGCAAACACCATATATTTT
CDR3: CASSSGLANTIYF

size: NA
D: NA
V: TRBV20-1
J: TRBJ2-7
DNA: TGCAGTGCTGGACGGAACTACGAGCAGTACTTC
CDR3: CSAGRNYEQYF

size: NA
D: TRBD1
V: TRBV2
J: TRBJ1-1
DNA: TGTGCCAGCAGCCCTCTTGGACAGGGTGAAGCTTTCTTT
CDR3: CASSPLGQGEAFF

size: NA
D: TRBD1
V: TRBV10-3
J: TRBJ1-2
DNA: TGTGCCATCAGTTACTCGGACAGGCCGAGTGGCTACACCTTC
CDR3: CAISYSDRPSGYTF

size: NA
D: NA
V: TRBV30
J: TRBJ1-6
DNA: TGTGCCTGGAGTGAACAGTATAATTCACCCCTCCACTTT
CDR3: CAWSEQYNSPLHF

size: NA
D: NA
V: TRBV28
J: TRBJ1-2
DNA: TGTGCCAGCAGTTTAGTCGCGATCTACACCTTC
CDR3: CASSLVAIYTF

size: NA
D: NA
V: TRBV6-5
J: TRBJ1-6
DNA: TGTGCCAGCAGTTATTCTGGGGAGAATAATTCACCCCTCCACTTT
CDR3: CASSYSGENNSPLHF

size: NA
D: NA
V: TRBV2
J: TRBJ2-2
DNA: TGTGCCAGCAGTGGTTCAGGCCAGAACACCGGGGAGCTGTTTTTT
CDR3: CASSGSGQNTGELFF

size: NA
D: TRBD1
V: TRBV19
J: TRBJ2-3
DNA: TGTGCCAGTAGTAAGGACAGGGGGTCAGATACGCAGTATTTT
CDR3: CASSKDRGSDTQYF

size: NA
D: TRBD1
V: TRBV5-6
J: TRBJ2-7
DNA: TGTGCCAGCAGCTTGGGACAGGGGCGATTCTCCTACGAGCAGTACTTC
CDR3: CASSLGQGRFSYEQYF

size: NA
D: NA
V: TRBV6-1
J: TRBJ2-3
DNA: TGTGCCAGCAGTAGTCAGGGCCAAAGGGATACGCAGTATTTT
CDR3: CASSSQGQRDTQYF

size: NA
D: TRBD1
V: TRBV6-5
J: TRBJ2-1
DNA: TGTGCCAGCAGTCCCGGGACAGGACCCTACAATGAGCAGTTCTTC
CDR3: CASSPGTGPYNEQFF

size: NA
D: TRBD2
V: TRBV5-1
J: TRBJ2-5
DNA: TGCGCCAGCAGCCCGACTAGCGGGGGAACACAAGAGACCCAGTACTTC
CDR3: CASSPTSGGTQETQYF

size: NA
D: NA
V: TRBV4-3
J: TRBJ2-3
DNA: TGCGCCAGCAGCCAAGATGGGGCTCAGGCCCTCAACTCCGATACGCAGTATTTT
CDR3: CASSQDGAQALNSDTQYF

size: NA
D: NA
V: TRBV20-1
J: TRBJ1-1
DNA: TGCAGTGCTAGAGGAGAGGGTAACGCTTTCTTT
CDR3: CSARGEGNAFF

size: NA
D: TRBD1
V: TRBV28
J: TRBJ2-5
DNA: TGTGCCAGCAGTTTCGCTCCAGGGGGCTTGGAGACCCAGTACTTC
CDR3: CASSFAPGGLETQYF

size: NA
D: NA
V: TRBV6-1
J: TRBJ2-7
DNA: TGTGCCAGCAGTGAGTCAGGGCGGAACGAGCAGTACTTC
CDR3: CASSESGRNEQYF

size: NA
D: TRBD2
V: TRBV29-1
J: TRBJ2-5
DNA: TGCAGCGTTGAGGGGGGGGAGGTGGAGACCCAGTACTTC
CDR3: CSVEGGEVETQYF

size: few
D: NA
V: TRBV7-9
J: TRBJ2-2
DNA: TGTGCCAGCAGCGTAGGGGACCGAGACACCGGGGAGCTGTTTTTT
CDR3: CASSVGDRDTGELFF

size: NA
D: NA
V: TRBV6-5
J: TRBJ2-7
DNA: TGTGCCACTACAGTACCAAAGTTAGGGGCCGAGCAGTACTTC
CDR3: CATTVPKLGAEQYF

size: NA
D: TRBD1
V: TRBV7-2
J: TRBJ2-1
DNA: TGTGCCAGCAGCTTAGGGCCTTACGGGACAGGGCGTTTGGATGAGCAGTTCTTC
CDR3: CASSLGPYGTGRLDEQFF

size: NA
D: NA
V: TRBV30
J: TRBJ1-2
DNA: TGTGCCTGGAGTCCCGGGGGGGCCCTCAAATTC
CDR3: CAWSPGGALKF

size: NA
D: NA
V: TRBV28
J: TRBJ2-2
DNA: TGTGCCAGCAGTACAGGGAAGGGGGAGCTGTTTTTT
CDR3: CASSTGKGELFF

size: NA
D: TRBD1
V: TRBV5-1
J: TRBJ1-4
DNA: TGCGCCAGCAGCTTGGATGGACAGGGGAATGAAAAACTGTTTTTT
CDR3: CASSLDGQGNEKLFF

size: NA
D: NA
V: TRBV7-9
J: TRBJ2-7
DNA: TGTGCCAGCAGCTTACGGACACTCTCCTACGAGCAGTACTTC
CDR3: CASSLRTLSYEQYF

size: NA
D: NA
V: TRBV30
J: TRBJ1-6
DNA: TGTGCCTGGAGTGTACAAAAATCCCCGGAGAATTCACCCCTCCACTTT
CDR3: CAWSVQKSPENSPLHF

size: NA
D: NA
V: TRBV18
J: TRBJ2-2
DNA: TGTGCCAGCTCACTCCCGCCAAACACCGGGGAGCTGTTTTTT
CDR3: CASSLPPNTGELFF

size: NA
D: TRBD2
V: TRBV7-9
J: TRBJ2-1
DNA: TGTGCCAGCAGCGCGGGGGAGGCCTACAATGAGCAGTTCTTC
CDR3: CASSAGEAYNEQFF

size: NA
D: TRBD1
V: TRBV19
J: TRBJ2-1
DNA: TGTGCCAGTAGTTCCGACAGGGGGCGCATTAATGAGCAGTTCTTC
CDR3: CASSSDRGRINEQFF

size: NA
D: TRBD1
V: TRBV6-5
J: TRBJ1-2
DNA: TGTGCCAGCAGCCAGGGACAGACCTATGGCTACACCTTC
CDR3: CASSQGQTYGYTF

size: once
D: NA
V: TRBV10-1
J: TRBJ1-3
DNA: TGCGCCAGGAACACCATATATTTT
CDR3: CARNTIYF

size: NA
D: NA
V: TRBV5-1
J: TRBJ2-7
DNA: TGCGCCAGCAGCACAGGTAGCGGTTACGAGCAGTACTTC
CDR3: CASSTGSGYEQYF

size: few
D: TRBD2
V: TRBV10-3
J: TRBJ2-1
DNA: TGTGCCATCAGTGAGTCAGGCGGGAGAATTAATTGGGATGAGCAGTTCTTC
CDR3: CAISESGGRINWDEQFF

size: NA
D: NA
V: TRBV23-1
J: TRBJ1-5
DNA: TGCGCCAGCAGTCATAATCGGGGGGCGAAGGGTAGCAATCAGCCCCAGCATTTT
CDR3: CASSHNRGAKGSNQPQHF

size: NA
D: NA
V: TRBV11-2
J: TRBJ1-4
DNA: TGTGCCAGCAGCTCAGACGGTGCAACTAATGAAAAACTGTTTTTT
CDR3: CASSSDGATNEKLFF

size: NA
D: NA
V: TRBV7-6
J: TRBJ1-2
DNA: TGTGCCAGCAGCTTAGCCGCAGAGTATGGCTACACCTTC
CDR3: CASSLAAEYGYTF

size: NA
D: TRBD1
V: TRBV6-1
J: TRBJ2-6
DNA: TGTGCCAGCGGTTCCAGGGGGCTTGGGGCCAACGTCCTGACTTTC
CDR3: CASGSRGLGANVLTF

size: NA
D: TRBD1
V: TRBV6-6
J: TRBJ1-6
DNA: TGTGCCAGCAGTTTCACTACAGGGGACAACTCACCCCTCCACTTT
CDR3: CASSFTTGDNSPLHF

size: NA
D: TRBD2
V: TRBV7-8
J: TRBJ2-1
DNA: TGTGCCAGCAGCTTAGGACTAGCGGGAGGGGTACGGACCCTCAATGAGCAGTTCTTC
CDR3: CASSLGLAGGVRTLNEQFF

size: NA
D: TRBD2
V: TRBV7-3
J: TRBJ2-3
DNA: TGTGCCAGCAGCCCCTTGGGGGGGGACACAGATACGCAGTATTTT
CDR3: CASSPLGGDTDTQYF

size: NA
D: NA
V: TRBV19
J: TRBJ1-1
DNA: TGTGCCAGCTTACAGAGACCGAACACTGAAGCTTTCTTT
CDR3: CASLQRPNTEAFF

size: NA
D: TRBD2
V: TRBV5-1
J: TRBJ2-1
DNA: TGCGCCAGCAGCTTGGTAACTAGCGGGAGGGGAGAGCAGTTCTTC
CDR3: CASSLVTSGRGEQFF

size: NA
D: NA
V: TRBV2
J: TRBJ2-7
DNA: TGTGCCAGCAGCGCAAGCGGAACTTCCTACGATGACGACTTC
CDR3: CASSASGTSYDDDF

size: NA
D: TRBD1
V: TRBV18
J: TRBJ2-7
DNA: TGTGCCAGCTCACCCGGGACAGGGCCCTACGAGCAGTACTTC
CDR3: CASSPGTGPYEQYF

size: NA
D: NA
V: TRBV6-5
J: TRBJ1-4
DNA: TGTGCCAGCAGTTACTCGAGGGCAACTAATGAAAAACTGTTTTTT
CDR3: CASSYSRATNEKLFF

size: NA
D: NA
V: TRBV7-2
J: TRBJ2-7
DNA: TGTGCCAGCAGCTCAGACAGGCCCTATCCCTCCTACGAGCAGTACTTC
CDR3: CASSSDRPYPSYEQYF

size: NA
D: NA
V: TRBV28
J: TRBJ2-7
DNA: TGTGCCAGCAGTTTAAGGGGCAGATCCTACGAGCAGTACTTC
CDR3: CASSLRGRSYEQYF

size: NA
D: NA
V: TRBV15
J: TRBJ2-6
DNA: TGTGCCACCAGCAGAGGGTTGGCACGGGAACCACTCTCTTTC
CDR3: CATSRGLAREPLSF

size: NA
D: NA
V: TRBV5-1
J: TRBJ2-2
DNA: TGCGCCAGCAGCTTGGCGGCTTCGAACACCGGGGAGCTGTTTTTT
CDR3: CASSLAASNTGELFF

size: NA
D: TRBD1
V: TRBV7-9
J: TRBJ1-3
DNA: TGTGCCAGCAGCAGGGGGCCCTCTGGAAACACCATATATTTT
CDR3: CASSRGPSGNTIYF

size: NA
D: NA
V: TRBV7-6
J: TRBJ1-2
DNA: TGTGCCAGCAGCATTCCAGGGAACTATGGCTACACCTTC
CDR3: CASSIPGNYGYTF

size: NA
D: TRBD1
V: TRBV6-5
J: TRBJ2-7
DNA: TGTGCCAGCAGTCTAGGGACAGGGAGCTCCTACGAGCAGTACTTC
CDR3: CASSLGTGSSYEQYF

size: NA
D: TRBD1
V: TRBV6-6
J: TRBJ2-1
DNA: TGTGCCAGCAACACAGGGGGTCTAGGGGATGAGCAGTTCTTC
CDR3: CASNTGGLGDEQFF

size: NA
D: NA
V: TRBV30
J: TRBJ1-6
DNA: TGTGCCTGGAGTGTTAGGCGGGGGGGTAATTCACCCCTCCACTTT
CDR3: CAWSVRRGGNSPLHF